The 32 T cell receptor beta chains reported below all come from one sample, sequenced in a study of cytomegalovirus exposure and HLA in healthy donors. PCR involved 60 Vbeta and 13 Jbeta primers. Sequencing used immunoSEQ multiplex PCR; TCRdb keeps in-frame clones, though not all of them. This table holds some 51,000 clones. Sequencing was performed on PBMCs. All receptors come from a man aged 50-60 years in good health and CMV-seropositive.

The rearrangement joins TRBV19 to TRBJ2-7, with a tentative D call TRBD2 (5 bases). Germline loops: CDR1 LNHDA, CDR2 SQIVND (reference sequence). V lost 2 bases and J lost 4, with 15 bases in between. This CDR3 comprises 15 residues. CDR3 in amino acids: CASSIPGIPLYEQYF. In nucleotides, the CDR3 is TGTGCCAGTAGTATACCGGGGATTCCCTTGTACGAGCAGTACTTC.

The V gene is TRBV27, the J gene TRBJ2-3, with TRBD2 as a possible D gene (5 bases). The CDR3 sequence is 14 residues long. The germline gives CDR1 MNHEY, CDR2 SMNVEV (reference sequence). V was clipped by 8 bases and J by 0 bases, with 12 bases between them. CDR3 DNA sequence: TGTGCCAGCCGCAGCGGTGGAAGCACAGATACGCAGTATTTT. It yields the protein CASRSGGSTDTQYF.

This rearrangement joins TRBV6-5 to TRBJ1-1, with D possibly being TRBD1 (5 bases). Trimming shortened V by 6 bases and J by 1 base, and 9 bases separated the two germline ends. The length of the CDR3 is 13 residues. Germline assignment: CDR1 MNHEY and CDR2 SVGAGI. In DNA form, the CDR3 reads TGTGCCAGCAGCCGACAGCAGAACACTGAAGCTTTCTTT. It is translated as CASSRQQNTEAFF.

Written as DNA, the CDR3 is TGCGCCAGCAGCCAATCCCGCAGGGGTTACGAGCAGTACTTC. Its translation: CASSQSRRGYEQYF. The chain is built from TRBV4-3 and TRBJ2-7; TRBD1 might be the D (6 bases). Germline loops: CDR1 LGHNA, CDR2 YSLEER. This CDR3 has 14 residues. V lost 2 bases to trimming and J lost 4 bases, with 12 bases between them.

The rearrangement uses TRBV28 and TRBJ2-7; possible D gene TRBD1, 5 bases. V dropped 2 bases and J dropped 2 bases, with 10 bases sitting between them. CDR1 is MDHEN, CDR2 SYDVKM, per germline. The CDR3 is 14 residues long. CDR3 protein: CASSLQGGAYEQYF. The CDR3 DNA reads TGTGCCAGCAGTTTACAGGGCGGAGCCTACGAGCAGTACTTC. The entire variable domain, with the rest obtained from reference TRBV28 and TRBJ2-7, is as follows: DVKVTQSSRYLVKRTGEKVFLECVQDMDHENMFWYRQDPGLGLRLIYFSYDVKMKEKGDIPEGYSVSREKKERFSLILESASTNQTSMYLCASSLQGGAYEQYFGPGTRLTVT.

This sequence joins TRBV10-3 and TRBJ1-1, with D hard to call. Trimming removed 8 bases at V and 1 base at J, with 8 bases between. CDR1 and CDR2 (germline): ENHRY, SYGVKD. The CDR3 has 12 residues. CDR3 residues: CAIAERNTEAFF. The CDR3 DNA reads TGTGCCATCGCGGAAAGGAACACTGAAGCTTTCTTT.

V is TRBV7-9 and J is TRBJ1-5; the match to TRBD1 covers 9 bases. CDR1 is SEHNR, CDR2 FQNEAQ, per germline (reference sequence). This CDR3 has 15 residues. V dropped 4 bases and J dropped 4; count of bases not matched to a gene: 5. The CDR3 coding sequence is TGTGCCAGCAGCTCGGGGACAGGGAGGAATCAGCCCCAGCATTTT. Its translation: CASSSGTGRNQPQHF.

The gene calls are TRBV4-2 and TRBJ2-1; TRBD2 agrees at 8 bases. Unmatched junction bases numbered 7, after V lost 3 bases and J lost 0 bases. The length of the CDR3 is 17 residues. Germline CDR1 and CDR2: LGHNA and YNFKEQ. Written as DNA, the CDR3 is TGTGCCAGCAGCCACGGGGGGGTCGCGAACTCCTACAATGAGCAGTTCTTC. Protein sequence: CASSHGGVANSYNEQFF.

This chain joins TRBV5-1 and TRBJ2-5, with a possible D match to TRBD2 (6 bases). V was trimmed by 1 base and J by 3 bases, leaving 10 bases between them. Germline assignment: CDR1 SGHRS and CDR2 YFSETQ. This CDR3 has 14 residues. The CDR3 spells CASSLTGVEETQYF. In DNA form, the CDR3 reads TGCGCCAGCAGCTTGACGGGGGTAGAAGAGACCCAGTACTTC. Based on the CDR3 plus reference TRBV5-1 and TRBJ2-5, the full variable domain is KAGVTQTPRYLIKTRGQQVTLSCSPISGHRSVSWYQQTPGQGLQFLFEYFSETQRNKGNFPGRFSGRQFSNSRSEMNVSTLELGDSALYLCASSLTGVEETQYFGPGTRLLVL.

The chain links TRBV10-3 to TRBJ2-7; 12 nucleotides agree with TRBD1. The CDR3 has 14 amino acids. The trim removed 10 bases at V and 7 bases at J, leaving 11 bases unmatched. Germline-derived CDR1 and CDR2 are ENHRY and SYGVKD. CDR3: CATKAGTGGREQYF. The CDR3 DNA reads TGTGCCACCAAAGCGGGGACAGGGGGCCGTGAGCAGTACTTC.

The CDR3 loop reads CASSLGGTGFYTDTQYF. CDR3 nucleotides: TGTGCCAGCAGCTTAGGAGGGACAGGGTTTTACACAGATACGCAGTATTTT. The rearrangement joins TRBV7-9 to TRBJ2-3, with 9 bases matching TRBD1. With V trimmed by 1 base and J by 2 bases, 7 bases remained unmatched. The CDR3 has 17 residues. CDR1 is SEHNR and CDR2 is FQNEAQ in the germline V gene (reference sequence).

This chain links TRBV5-1 with TRBJ2-7; 8 positions match TRBD1. The CDR3 covers 15 residues. Germline V gives CDR1 SGHRS, CDR2 YFSETQ. V gave up 4 bases and J gave up 3 bases; unmatched junction bases: 9. The CDR3: CASSHPDRAGYEQYF. DNA for the CDR3: TGCGCCAGCAGCCATCCGGACAGGGCTGGCTACGAGCAGTACTTC.

The V gene is TRBV7-2, the J gene TRBJ2-7; 12 nucleotides line up with TRBD1. This CDR3 comprises 14 residues. J was trimmed by 2 bases and V by 5 bases; bases with no gene match: 1. CDR1 is SGHTA, CDR2 FQGNSA, per germline. CDR3 sequence: CASSRDRGPYEQYF. In DNA form, the CDR3 reads TGTGCCAGCAGCCGGGACAGGGGGCCCTACGAGCAGTACTTC.

The chain employs TRBV25-1 and TRBJ1-3; 8 bases agree with TRBD1. V dropped 1 base and J dropped 5; count of bases not matched to a gene: 7. Germline V CDR1 and CDR2: MGHDK, SYGVNS. CDR3 size: 16 residues. The CDR3 loop is CASSEFQGASRNTIYF. In DNA, the CDR3 is TGTGCCAGCAGTGAATTTCAGGGGGCGTCAAGAAACACCATATATTTT.

J is TRBJ1-2 and V is TRBV29-1, with TRBD1 matching over 8 bases. Germline loops: CDR1 SQVTM, CDR2 ANQGSEA. There are 14 residues in the CDR3. J was trimmed by 6 bases and V by 0 bases; bases with no gene match: 6. Written as DNA, the CDR3 is TGCAGCGTTGAAGATCCACGGACAGGGAATGGCTACACCTTC. Amino acid sequence: CSVEDPRTGNGYTF.

This rearrangement joins TRBV18 to TRBJ2-2; 7 positions agree with TRBD2. Losses at the gene ends were 3 bases for V and 4 bases for J; bases not matched to a gene: 8. The CDR3 is 16 residues long. The germline gives CDR1 KGHSH, CDR2 LQKENI. The CDR3 DNA is TGTGCCAGCTCACCCCTCGTTGGGGAGGGCACCGGGGAGCTGTTTTTT. Its translation: CASSPLVGEGTGELFF.

In DNA, the CDR3 is TGTGCCAGCTCACCACGGGACAGGGACATAGAGACCCAGTACTTC. Its protein is CASSPRDRDIETQYF. The V call is TRBV18, the J call TRBJ2-5; 9 bases are shared with TRBD1. Germline CDR1 is KGHSH and CDR2 is LQKENI. The V and J ends lost 1 base and 4 bases, in that order; junction bases with no gene match: 4. The CDR3 covers 15 residues.

V and J are TRBV5-4 and TRBJ2-7, with 8 bases fitting TRBD2. The V gene's germline CDR1 is SGHNT and CDR2 YYREEE (reference sequence). The V segment lost 0 bases and the J segment 5 bases; nucleotides outside the gene matches: 4. The CDR3 totals 14 residues. In DNA form, the CDR3 reads TGTGCCAGCAGCTTGGAGACTAGCGTCCACGAGCAGTACTTC. This codes for CASSLETSVHEQYF.

The rearrangement joins TRBV19 to TRBJ2-2; D ambiguous. Trimming removed 4 bases from V and 2 bases from J, with 17 bases in between. This CDR3 is built from 17 residues. CDR1 and CDR2 (germline): LNHDA, SQIVND (reference sequence). As DNA, the CDR3 is TGTGCCAGTAGTAGGAGTGCGTCCGTAGTAAACACCGGGGAGCTGTTTTTT. This codes for CASSRSASVVNTGELFF. Variable domain in full (rest from reference TRBV19 and TRBJ2-2): DGGITQSPKYLFRKEGQNVTLSCEQNLNHDAMYWYRQDPGQGLRLIYYSQIVNDFQKGDIAEGYSVSREKKESFPLTVTSAQKNPTAFYLCASSRSASVVNTGELFFGEGSRLTVL.

This sequence joins TRBV9 and TRBJ1-6; maybe TRBD1 (6 bases). The CDR3 totals 13 residues. Looked up from germline, CDR1 is SGDLS and CDR2 is YYNGEE. V lost 0 bases and J lost 9, with 7 bases in between. CDR3 coding DNA: TGTGCCAGCAGCGTAGGAGGGGGTTCACCCCTCCACTTT. Translation: CASSVGGGSPLHF.

The rearrangement joins TRBV5-4 to TRBJ2-1; TRBD1 matches at 9 bases. CDR1 and CDR2 (germline): SGHNT, YYREEE (reference sequence). The CDR3 length is 16 residues. V gave up 0 bases and J gave up 5 bases; unmatched junction bases: 6. As DNA, the CDR3 is TGTGCCAGCAGCTTGGCCGGGACAGGGACCCACAATGAGCAGTTCTTC. The encoded protein is CASSLAGTGTHNEQFF.

This chain connects TRBV5-1 to TRBJ2-7, with D maybe TRBD2 (6 bases). V lost 6 bases to trimming and J lost 1 base, with 17 bases between them. There are 15 residues in the CDR3. Germline V gene lookup returns CDR1 SGHRS and CDR2 YFSETQ. The CDR3: CASTPPGTSSYEQYF. Here the CDR3 DNA reads TGCGCCAGCACCCCCCCCGGGACTTCATCCTACGAGCAGTACTTC. The full variable domain, its missing parts supplied by reference TRBV5-1 and TRBJ2-7, is KAGVTQTPRYLIKTRGQQVTLSCSPISGHRSVSWYQQTPGQGLQFLFEYFSETQRNKGNFPGRFSGRQFSNSRSEMNVSTLELGDSALYLCASTPPGTSSYEQYFGPGTRLTVT.

This chain links TRBV28 with TRBJ1-2; D call uncertain. V lost 6 bases and J 6 bases, leaving 20 bases between the germline ends. In germline, CDR1 is MDHEN, CDR2 SYDVKM. The CDR3 extends over 15 amino acids. CDR3 loop: CASSLHSGGMDGYTF. The DNA for the CDR3 is TGTGCCAGCAGCCTTCATTCAGGCGGGATGGATGGCTACACCTTC.

This chain connects TRBV7-9 to TRBJ2-5; unclear D gene. Trimming removed 8 bases at V and 3 bases at J, with 7 bases between. The CDR3 loop spans 11 amino acids. Germline-derived CDR1 and CDR2 are SEHNR and FQNEAQ (reference sequence). Here the CDR3 DNA reads TGTGCCAGCGGCGGTGAAGAGACCCAGTACTTC. Translating it yields CASGGEETQYF.

V usage is TRBV18 and J usage is TRBJ2-1, with TRBD2 matching 12 bases. Germline assignment: CDR1 KGHSH and CDR2 LQKENI. Trimming at V came to 3 bases and at J to 0 bases, leaving 9 bases not matched to a gene. The CDR3 runs to 19 residues. CDR3: CASSPRLAGVSSSYNEQFF. DNA of the CDR3: TGTGCCAGCTCACCGCGACTAGCGGGGGTTTCGAGCTCCTACAATGAGCAGTTCTTC.

This chain links TRBV4-3 with TRBJ2-5; a possible D gene is TRBD1 (6 bases). V was cut by 3 bases and J by 4 bases, with 18 bases left in between. Germline V gene sequence: CDR1 LGHNA, CDR2 YSLEER. This CDR3 has 16 residues. The CDR3 sequence: CASSQEARGSGETQYF. Here the CDR3 DNA reads TGCGCCAGCAGCCAGGAGGCCAGGGGATCCGGAGAGACCCAGTACTTC.

This chain uses TRBV23-1 with TRBJ1-2; 8 nucleotides match TRBD1. TRBV23-1 is labeled an ORF, and its function is uncertain. The CDR3 is made up of 15 amino acids. The J segment lost 2 bases and the V segment lost 6 bases, leaving 8 bases of the junction unmatched. CDR3 sequence: CASSPSTGENYGYTF. In nucleotides, the CDR3 is TGCGCCAGCAGCCCCTCGACAGGGGAGAACTATGGCTACACCTTC.

This chain links TRBV6-1 with TRBJ2-7, with a weak D call TRBD1 (6 bases). The germline V and J ends were trimmed by 6 bases and 6 bases, with 12 bases remaining between them. The CDR3 covers 12 residues. CDR1 and CDR2 (germline): MNHNS, SASEGT. The CDR3 region is CASRGNRVEQYF. In DNA form, the CDR3 reads TGTGCCAGCAGGGGAAACAGGGTCGAGCAGTACTTC.

V is TRBV5-1 and J is TRBJ2-7; TRBD2 agrees at 11 bases. The V and J ends lost 4 bases and 5 bases, in that order; junction bases with no gene match: 5. This CDR3 comprises 14 residues. CDR1 is SGHRS, CDR2 YFSETQ, per germline. The CDR3 DNA follows: TGCGCCAGCAGCGCCTCACTAGCGGGAGACGAGCAGTACTTC. Translation gives CASSASLAGDEQYF.

V and J are TRBV27 and TRBJ2-7; 9 bases agree with TRBD1. Germline V gene data show CDR1 as MNHEY and CDR2 as SMNVEV (reference sequence). The trim removed 4 bases at V and 0 bases at J, leaving 22 bases unmatched. The CDR3 contains 21 residues. CDR3 sequence: CASSYRGPALPLAQSSYEQYF. The DNA for the CDR3 is TGTGCCAGCAGTTACAGGGGGCCAGCCTTACCTCTAGCGCAGAGCTCCTACGAGCAGTACTTC.

The chain employs TRBV28 and TRBJ2-7; 15 nucleotides match TRBD2. With V trimmed by 5 bases and J by 4 bases, 9 bases remained unmatched. The germline gives CDR1 MDHEN, CDR2 SYDVKM. This CDR3 comprises 17 residues. CDR3 in DNA: TGTGCCAGCAGTCGCGGACTAGCGGGAGGGGGCCGGTACGAGCAGTACTTC. Amino acids: CASSRGLAGGGRYEQYF.

The CDR3 region is CASSILGGSSYEQYF. CDR3 nucleotides: TGTGCCAGTAGTATACTCGGGGGGAGCTCCTACGAGCAGTACTTC. The chain uses TRBV19 and TRBJ2-7; 7 bases match TRBD2. There are 15 residues in the CDR3. V shed 2 bases, J shed 0 bases, and the junction held 4 bases outside the gene matches. From germline, CDR1 is LNHDA and CDR2 SQIVND (reference sequence).